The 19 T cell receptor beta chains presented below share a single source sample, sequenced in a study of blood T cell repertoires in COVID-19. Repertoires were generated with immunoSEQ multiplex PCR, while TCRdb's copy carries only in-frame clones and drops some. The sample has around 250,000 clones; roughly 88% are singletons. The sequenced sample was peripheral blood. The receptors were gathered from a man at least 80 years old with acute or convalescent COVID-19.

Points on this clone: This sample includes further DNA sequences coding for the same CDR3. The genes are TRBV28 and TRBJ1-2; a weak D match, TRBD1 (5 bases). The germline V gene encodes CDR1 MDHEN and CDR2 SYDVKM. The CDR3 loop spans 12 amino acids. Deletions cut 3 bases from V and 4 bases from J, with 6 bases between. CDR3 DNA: TGTGCCAGCAGTTTGCAGGGCTATGGCTACACCTTC. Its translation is CASSLQGYGYTF.

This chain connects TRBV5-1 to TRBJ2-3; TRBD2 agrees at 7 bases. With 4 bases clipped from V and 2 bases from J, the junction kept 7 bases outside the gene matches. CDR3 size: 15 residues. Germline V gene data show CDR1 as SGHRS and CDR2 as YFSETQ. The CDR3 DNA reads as TGCGCCAGCAGCCCACCACTAGCGAACACAGATACGCAGTATTTT. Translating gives CASSPPLANTDTQYF.

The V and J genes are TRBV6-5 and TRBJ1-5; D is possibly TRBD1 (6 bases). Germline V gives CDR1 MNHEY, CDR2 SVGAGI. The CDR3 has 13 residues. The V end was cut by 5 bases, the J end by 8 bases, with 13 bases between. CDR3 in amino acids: CASSRDRIEPQHF. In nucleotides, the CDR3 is TGTGCCAGCAGTCGTGACAGGATCGAGCCCCAGCATTTT.

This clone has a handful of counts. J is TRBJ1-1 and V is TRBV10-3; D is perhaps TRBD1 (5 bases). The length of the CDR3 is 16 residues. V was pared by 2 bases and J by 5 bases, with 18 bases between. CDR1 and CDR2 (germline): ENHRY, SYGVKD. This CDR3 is CAISELYGKGPTEAFF. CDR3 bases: TGTGCCATCAGTGAGCTTTATGGCAAGGGGCCTACTGAAGCTTTCTTT.

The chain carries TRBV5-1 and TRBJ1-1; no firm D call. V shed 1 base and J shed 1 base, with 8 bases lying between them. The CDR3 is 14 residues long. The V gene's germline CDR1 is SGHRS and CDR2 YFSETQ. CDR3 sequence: CASSLLTRNTEAFF. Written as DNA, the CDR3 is TGCGCCAGCAGCTTGCTTACACGGAACACTGAAGCTTTCTTT.

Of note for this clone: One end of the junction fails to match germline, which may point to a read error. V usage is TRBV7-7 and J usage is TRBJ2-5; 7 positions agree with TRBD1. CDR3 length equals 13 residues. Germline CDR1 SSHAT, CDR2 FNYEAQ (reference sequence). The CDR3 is CASSRDRQETQYF. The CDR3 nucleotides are TGTGCTAGCAGCCGGGACAGACAAGAGACCCAGTACTTC. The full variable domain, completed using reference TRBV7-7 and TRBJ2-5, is GAGVSQSPRYKVTKRGQDVTLRCDPISSHATLYWYQQALGQGPEFLTYFNYEAQPDKSGLPSDRFSAERPEGSISTLTIQRTEQRDSAMYRCASSRDRQETQYFGPGTRLLVL.

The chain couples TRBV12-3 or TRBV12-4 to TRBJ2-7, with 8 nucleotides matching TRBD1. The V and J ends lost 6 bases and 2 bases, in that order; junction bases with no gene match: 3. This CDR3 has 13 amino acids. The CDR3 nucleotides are TGTGCCAGCAGCGCACAGGGGGCCTACGAGCAGTACTTC. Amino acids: CASSAQGAYEQYF.

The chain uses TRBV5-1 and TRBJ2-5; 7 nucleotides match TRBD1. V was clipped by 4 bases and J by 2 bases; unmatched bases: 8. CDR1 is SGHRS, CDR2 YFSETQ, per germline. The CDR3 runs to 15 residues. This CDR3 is CASSPGGRGQETQYF. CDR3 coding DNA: TGCGCCAGCAGCCCAGGGGGACGGGGTCAAGAGACCCAGTACTTC.

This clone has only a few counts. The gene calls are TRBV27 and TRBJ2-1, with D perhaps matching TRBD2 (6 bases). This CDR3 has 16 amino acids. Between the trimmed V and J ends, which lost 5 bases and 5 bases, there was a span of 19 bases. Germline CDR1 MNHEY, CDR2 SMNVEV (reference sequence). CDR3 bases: TGTGCCAGCAGTCTGACGGGACTCACGTTCGACAATGAGCAGTTCTTC. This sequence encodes CASSLTGLTFDNEQFF.

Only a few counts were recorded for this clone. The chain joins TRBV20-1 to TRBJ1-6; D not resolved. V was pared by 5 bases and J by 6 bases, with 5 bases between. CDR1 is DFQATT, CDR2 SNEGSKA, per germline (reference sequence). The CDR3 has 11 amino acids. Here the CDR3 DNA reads TGCAGTGCTTACAGTAATTCACCCCTCCACTTT. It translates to CSAYSNSPLHF.

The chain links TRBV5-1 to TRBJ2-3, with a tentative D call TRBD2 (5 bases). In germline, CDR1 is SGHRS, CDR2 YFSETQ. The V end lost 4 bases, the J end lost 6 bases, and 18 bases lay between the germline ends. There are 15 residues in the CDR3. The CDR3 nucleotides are TGCGCCAGCAGCGGGAGACTAACTACTCCCGATACGCAGTATTTT. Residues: CASSGRLTTPDTQYF.

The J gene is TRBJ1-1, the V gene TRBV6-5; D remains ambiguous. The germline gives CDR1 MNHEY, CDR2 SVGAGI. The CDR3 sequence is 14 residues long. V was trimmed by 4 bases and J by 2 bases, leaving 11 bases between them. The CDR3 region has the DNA TGTGCCAGCAGTTCCCCCGGGTTCAACACTGAAGCTTTCTTT. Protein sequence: CASSSPGFNTEAFF.

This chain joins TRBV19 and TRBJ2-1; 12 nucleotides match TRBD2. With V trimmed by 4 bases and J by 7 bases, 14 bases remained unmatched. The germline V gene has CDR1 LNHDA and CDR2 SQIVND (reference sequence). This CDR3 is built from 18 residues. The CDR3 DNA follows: TGTGCCAGTAGTAGTCTTTTTTCGGGACTAGCGGGTGGAAATGAGCAGTTCTTC. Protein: CASSSLFSGLAGGNEQFF.

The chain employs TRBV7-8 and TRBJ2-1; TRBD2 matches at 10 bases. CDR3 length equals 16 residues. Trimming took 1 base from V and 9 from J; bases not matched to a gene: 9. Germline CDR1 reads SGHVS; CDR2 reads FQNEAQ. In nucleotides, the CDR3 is TGTGCCAGCAGCTTAGGGCCAGCGGGGGGGCCTAGTGAGCAGTTCTTC. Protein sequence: CASSLGPAGGPSEQFF.

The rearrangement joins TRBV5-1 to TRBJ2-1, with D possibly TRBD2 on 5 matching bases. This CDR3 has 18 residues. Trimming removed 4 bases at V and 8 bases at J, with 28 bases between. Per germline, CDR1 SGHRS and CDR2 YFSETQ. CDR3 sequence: CASSRGTLPGYKGYEQFF. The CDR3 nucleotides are TGCGCCAGCAGCCGGGGAACCCTGCCGGGGTATAAGGGCTATGAGCAGTTCTTC.

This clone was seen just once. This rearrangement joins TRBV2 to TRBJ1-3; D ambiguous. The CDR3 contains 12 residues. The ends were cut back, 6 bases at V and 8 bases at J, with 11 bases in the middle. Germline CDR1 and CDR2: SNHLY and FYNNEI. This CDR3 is CASSPSGHTIYF. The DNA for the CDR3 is TGTGCCAGCAGCCCAAGCGGGCACACCATATATTTT.

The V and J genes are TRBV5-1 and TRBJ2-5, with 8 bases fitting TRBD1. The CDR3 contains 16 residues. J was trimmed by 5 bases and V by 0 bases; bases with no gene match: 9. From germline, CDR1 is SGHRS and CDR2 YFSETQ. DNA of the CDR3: TGCGCCAGCAGCTTGGAGGCGCAGGGGGCGCTGGAGACCCAGTACTTC. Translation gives CASSLEAQGALETQYF.

For the CDR3, the DNA is TGTGCCAGTAGTATATTGGGGAGTGGGACCGGGGAGCTGTTTTTT. Translation gives CASSILGSGTGELFF. The chain links TRBV19 to TRBJ2-2; perhaps TRBD2 as D (5 bases). Germline CDR1 reads LNHDA; CDR2 reads SQIVND (reference sequence). V was pared by 2 bases and J by 5 bases, with 12 bases between. CDR3 length: 15 amino acids.

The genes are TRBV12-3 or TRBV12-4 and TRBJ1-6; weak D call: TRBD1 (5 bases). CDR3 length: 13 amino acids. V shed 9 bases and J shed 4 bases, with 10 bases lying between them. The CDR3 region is CASRRGYNSPLHF. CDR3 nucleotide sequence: TGTGCCAGTAGGCGGGGGTATAATTCACCCCTCCACTTT.